This section outlines one T cell receptor (beta chain) sequence together with its context. What it binds is not known. Germline CDR1 and CDR2: SGHTS and YDEGEE. There are 13 residues in the CDR3. Trimming pared 6 bases from V and 5 bases from J, leaving 14 bases between. The record originates from a study of OX40 agonist ivuxolimab in advanced cancers. Study summary: Ivuxolimab, an agonistic anti-OX40 (CD134) antibody, was given to patients. Around 40% of patients had received prior checkpoint inhibitor therapy.

Overall study findings and caveats: Expanded clones were, on average, more numerous in CD8+ T cells than in CD4+.

The table came from immunoSEQ multiplex PCR; TCRdb's copy has only in-frame clones and leaves some out. The profile shows about 48,000 clones, 85% to 95% of them singletons. This chain joins TRBV5-8 and TRBJ1-1; possibly TRBD1 for D (5 bases). This receptor was identified in an adult with an advanced solid tumor such as melanoma, head and neck, liver or kidney cancer. The input for sequencing was CD4+ or CD8+ T cells sorted from blood, taken in a trial of the OX40 agonist ivuxolimab. The CDR3 loop reads CASTTGEATEAFF. The DNA for the CDR3 is TGTGCCAGCACCACGGGGGAAGCAACTGAAGCTTTCTTT.